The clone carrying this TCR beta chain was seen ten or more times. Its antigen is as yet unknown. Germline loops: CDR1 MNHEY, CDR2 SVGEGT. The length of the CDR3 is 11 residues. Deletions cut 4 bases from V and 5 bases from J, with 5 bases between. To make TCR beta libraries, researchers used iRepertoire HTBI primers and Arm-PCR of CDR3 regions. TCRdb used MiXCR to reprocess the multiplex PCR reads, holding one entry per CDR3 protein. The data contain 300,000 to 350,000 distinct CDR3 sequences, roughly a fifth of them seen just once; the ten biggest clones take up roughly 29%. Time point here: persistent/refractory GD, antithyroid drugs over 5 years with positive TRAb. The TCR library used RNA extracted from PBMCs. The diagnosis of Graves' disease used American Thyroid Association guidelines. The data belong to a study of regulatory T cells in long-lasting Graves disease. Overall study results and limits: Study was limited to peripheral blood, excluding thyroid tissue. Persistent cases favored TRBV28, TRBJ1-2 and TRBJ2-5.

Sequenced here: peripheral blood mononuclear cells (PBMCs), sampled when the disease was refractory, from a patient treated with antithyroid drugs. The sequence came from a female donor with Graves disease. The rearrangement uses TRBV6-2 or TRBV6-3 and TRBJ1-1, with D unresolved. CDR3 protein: CASSSGTEAFF. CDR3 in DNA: TGTGCCAGCAGTTCCGGGACTGAAGCTTTCTTT.